The 18 T cell receptor beta chains below all came from one sample that was sequenced in a study of blood T cell repertoires in COVID-19. The table came from immunoSEQ multiplex PCR; TCRdb's copy has only in-frame clones and leaves some out. Of about 250,000 clones listed, about 80% are singletons. The sample consisted of PBMCs or T cells enriched from blood (not recorded which). Receptors were obtained from a man aged 45 to 65 who had recovered from COVID-19.

This chain connects TRBV10-3 to TRBJ1-2; TRBD1 agrees at 10 bases. The ends lost 7 bases at V and 2 bases at J; junction bases unmatched: 7. The CDR3 is 15 residues long. Germline V gene data show CDR1 as ENHRY and CDR2 as SYGVKD. CDR3 region: CAITGGQGKNYGYTF. The CDR3 DNA is TGTGCCATCACGGGGGGACAGGGGAAAAACTATGGCTACACCTTC.

The chain uses TRBV10-2 and TRBJ2-7; D remains unclear. Germline-derived CDR1 and CDR2 are WSHSY and SAAADI. V was trimmed by 10 bases and J by 4 bases, leaving 8 bases between them. CDR3 length: 10 amino acids. CDR3 coding DNA: TGCGCCACTGTGGAGTACGAGCAGTACTTC. The encoded protein is CATVEYEQYF.

The rearrangement joins TRBV27 to TRBJ2-7; perhaps TRBD2 as D (6 bases). The CDR3 totals 16 residues. The germline V gene has CDR1 MNHEY and CDR2 SMNVEV (reference sequence). Trimming took off 5 bases at V and 1 base at J, with 18 bases between the two ends. CDR3 DNA: TGTGCCAGCAGTACCCGGACTAACCTACTATCCTACGAGCAGTACTTC. Translating it yields CASSTRTNLLSYEQYF.

This chain links TRBV19 with TRBJ1-2; D perhaps matches TRBD1 (5 bases). CDR1 and CDR2 (germline): LNHDA, SQIVND (reference sequence). The CDR3 contains 13 residues. V lost 2 bases, J lost 10 bases, and 14 bases lay in between. The CDR3 loop is CASSIFLTGDYTF. DNA of the CDR3: TGTGCCAGTAGTATATTCCTTACGGGGGACTACACCTTC.

V usage is TRBV6-5 and J usage is TRBJ2-1; D may be TRBD2 (5 bases). Between the trimmed V and J ends, which lost 8 bases and 9 bases, there was a span of 23 bases. The CDR3 covers 15 residues. CDR1 MNHEY and CDR2 SVGAGI come from the germline V gene. In DNA, the CDR3 is TGTGCCAGCTCCCCGAGGGAATATCCTGGAGGTGAGCAGTTCTTC. Its protein is CASSPREYPGGEQFF.

This chain links TRBV18 with TRBJ1-4, with TRBD1 matching over 7 bases. CDR1 and CDR2 (germline): KGHSH, LQKENI. Unmatched junction bases numbered 11, after V lost 6 bases and J lost 7 bases. This CDR3 is built from 15 residues. The CDR3 coding sequence is TGTGCCAGCTCGCCGCTCACAGGGGCGGTTGAAAAACTGTTTTTT. This sequence encodes CASSPLTGAVEKLFF.

The rearrangement links TRBV12-3 or TRBV12-4 to TRBJ1-2; 8 bases agree with TRBD1. V was pared by 6 bases and J by 7 bases, with 7 bases of the junction left unmatched. The CDR3 has 13 residues. The CDR3 region is CASRPGQGGGYTF. As DNA, the CDR3 is TGTGCCAGCAGACCTGGACAGGGCGGTGGCTACACCTTC.

V is TRBV5-5 and J is TRBJ1-6; D not certain. Germline V lookup: CDR1 SGHKS, CDR2 YYEKEE (reference sequence). CDR3 length equals 19 residues. The V gene lost 0 bases and the J gene lost 0 bases, with 16 bases spanning the gap. The DNA of the CDR3 is TGTGCCAGCAGCTTGGTTTTCCCGCGACGAGGCTCCTATAATTCACCCCTCCACTTT. Residues: CASSLVFPRRGSYNSPLHF.

As DNA, the CDR3 is TGTGCCAGCAGCCAGACAGATCTCCTGTTTTTT. Translation gives CASSQTDLLFF. The V call is TRBV3-1 (or the pseudogene TRBV3-2), the J call TRBJ1-4, with D maybe TRBD1 (5 bases). V was shortened by 3 bases and J by 14 bases, with 10 bases between the two germline ends. This CDR3 comprises 11 residues. CDR1 LGHDT and CDR2 YNNKEL come from the germline V gene (reference sequence).

The chain is built from TRBV27 and TRBJ2-7; TRBD1 is a possible D gene (6 bases). Trimming shortened V by 2 bases and J by 9 bases, and 14 bases separated the two germline ends. CDR1 and CDR2 (germline): MNHEY, SMNVEV (reference sequence). This CDR3 has 13 amino acids. The CDR3 here is CASSLTGGYRQYF. CDR3 nucleotides: TGTGCCAGCAGTTTAACTGGGGGCTATCGGCAGTACTTC.

The chain couples TRBV19 to TRBJ2-2; D might be TRBD2 (5 bases). The germline V and J ends were trimmed by 6 bases and 4 bases, with 15 bases remaining between them. Germline CDR1 LNHDA, CDR2 SQIVND (reference sequence). The CDR3 consists of 15 residues. CDR3 amino acids: CASSLGLRSTGELFF. CDR3 in DNA: TGTGCCAGTAGCCTCGGACTTAGGAGCACCGGGGAGCTGTTTTTT. Complete variable domain (other parts from reference TRBV19 and TRBJ2-2): DGGITQSPKYLFRKEGQNVTLSCEQNLNHDAMYWYRQDPGQGLRLIYYSQIVNDFQKGDIAEGYSVSREKKESFPLTVTSAQKNPTAFYLCASSLGLRSTGELFFGEGSRLTVL.

The chain carries TRBV15 and TRBJ2-3; the match to TRBD2 covers 9 bases. Germline trimming cut 0 bases from V and 2 bases from J; bases unmatched to any gene: 12. CDR3 length: 19 amino acids. Germline V gene sequence: CDR1 LNHNV, CDR2 YYDKDF (reference sequence). CDR3 DNA: TGTGCCACCAGCAGAGATGGTGGCAGACTAGCGGAGCTCACAGATACGCAGTATTTT. Its translation is CATSRDGGRLAELTDTQYF.

The chain has TRBV6-2 or TRBV6-3 and TRBJ2-3; a possible D gene is TRBD2 (5 bases). Germline values: CDR1 MNHEY, CDR2 SVGEGT. Trimming left V 4 bases short and J 3 bases short, with 17 bases between. The CDR3 runs to 16 residues. CDR3 bases: TGTGCCAGCAGTTCGCTGACTATCGGTGCAACAGATACGCAGTATTTT. Amino acid sequence: CASSSLTIGATDTQYF.

The chain uses TRBV30 and TRBJ1-4; 8 bases align to TRBD1. There are 14 residues in the CDR3. J lost 3 bases, V lost 2 bases, and 2 bases had no gene match. Per the germline V gene, CDR1 is GTSNPN and CDR2 is SVGIG (reference sequence). Written as DNA, the CDR3 is TGTGCCTGGAGTAAGGACAGGGCTAATGAAAAACTGTTTTTT. Translated: CAWSKDRANEKLFF.

This clone appeared many times. This rearrangement joins TRBV27 to TRBJ2-1; the D gene is possibly TRBD2 (5 bases). The CDR3 spans 13 residues. Germline CDR1 MNHEY, CDR2 SMNVEV (reference sequence). V was cut by 2 bases and J by 7 bases, with 9 bases left in between. For the CDR3, the DNA is TGTGCCAGCAGTTTACGGACTGATAATGAGCAGTTCTTC. Translating it yields CASSLRTDNEQFF.

V is TRBV28 and J is TRBJ2-1; TRBD2 agrees at 14 bases. V was clipped by 5 bases and J by 2 bases; unmatched bases: 14. The CDR3 covers 20 residues. Looked up from germline, CDR1 is MDHEN and CDR2 is SYDVKM. The CDR3 bases are TGTGCCAGCAGTGGCGTGCCTGCGACTAGCGGGAGGGGGGCCTACAATGAGCAGTTCTTC. Translation gives CASSGVPATSGRGAYNEQFF.

The J gene is TRBJ2-7, the V gene TRBV12-3 or TRBV12-4, with TRBD2 as a possible D gene (5 bases). The CDR3 length is 13 residues. V lost 0 bases and J lost 2, with 5 bases in between. The CDR3 sequence: CASSLATTYEQYF. CDR3 DNA sequence: TGTGCCAGCAGTTTAGCGACTACCTACGAGCAGTACTTC.

The chain recombines TRBV4-1 with TRBJ2-7; D perhaps matches TRBD2 (5 bases). The CDR3 consists of 15 residues. Germline CDR1 reads MGHRA; CDR2 reads YSYEKL. Trimming pared 1 base from V and 4 bases from J, leaving 14 bases between. The CDR3 nucleotides are TGCGCCAGCAGCCAAGTTGAGGGCCCGGTTTACGAGCAGTACTTC. Encoded protein: CASSQVEGPVYEQYF.